This T cell receptor beta chain stems from a study of cytomegalovirus exposure and HLA in healthy donors. General study points: Overall, approximately 150 TCR beta chains were annotated as cytomegalovirus-associated.

In the PCR, 60 Vbeta and 13 Jbeta primers were used. Authors' analysis steps: An analysis that came later counted around 80 million unique TCR beta chains, roughly 11 million shared. The method was immunoSEQ multiplex PCR; TCRdb's version includes in-frame clones alone and lacks a portion of them. The DNA gave D and trimming, while V, J and clone size come from that table. The top ten clones hold approximately 5.6% of a sample with roughly 140,000 clones, approximately 80% of them seen once. This CDR3 region has 16 residues. Germline assignment: CDR1 SGDLS and CDR2 YYNGEE. Unmatched junction bases numbered 6, after V lost 2 bases and J lost 4 bases. Turning to this clone: No antigen is known for it.

This TCR derives from a middle-aged woman in good health and CMV-seropositive. Specimen: PBMCs. The chain is built from TRBV9 and TRBJ2-3, with 11 nucleotides matching TRBD1. The CDR3 DNA is TGTGCCAGCAGCGTGTATGGACAGGGGGCCTCAGATACGCAGTATTTT. It encodes CASSVYGQGASDTQYF.